This T cell receptor beta chain was sequenced for a study of cytomegalovirus exposure and HLA in healthy donors. The primer mix had 60 Vbeta and 13 Jbeta primers. The protocol was immunoSEQ multiplex PCR, while the TCRdb copy is restricted to in-frame clones and leaves out a portion. This table holds around 76,000 clones, about 81% found once. Germline lookup yields CDR1 SGHRS and CDR2 YFSETQ. The CDR3 runs to 16 residues. With V trimmed by 4 bases and J by 4 bases, 7 bases remained unmatched. Notes on this clone: Its antigen is still unknown.

Overall study findings and caveats: A later analysis by the authors found several of the most significant clusters apparently linked to common viral pathogens.

The chain is built from TRBV5-1 and TRBJ2-2, with 10 positions matching TRBD2. The source of this sequence is a woman aged 40 to 50 in good health and CMV-seropositive. What was sequenced was PBMCs. As DNA, the CDR3 is TGCGCCAGCAGCCTCAGCGGGGGGGCCACCACCGGGGAGCTGTTTTTT. Protein product: CASSLSGGATTGELFF.